This TCR beta chain was identified in a study of T cell responses to AZD1222 COVID-19 vaccine. Study-wide points: Variant regions that are unmutated are reportedly the target of nearly half of spike-specific TCRs.

Data came from immunoSEQ multiplex PCR; TCRdb stores just in-frame clones and leaves some out. The sample yields roughly 97,000 clones, around nine tenths seen once. This clone was observed once. Antigen unknown. The junction had 14 bases not matched to a gene; V was cut back by 7 bases and J by 5 bases. Per germline, CDR1 SEHNR and CDR2 FQNEAQ (reference sequence). This CDR3 region has 16 residues. This TCR derives from an adult who received the MenACWY meningococcal vaccine as a control. Source: peripheral blood, taken 28 days after the second dose of the MenACWY control vaccine. V gene TRBV7-9 combines with J gene TRBJ1-3; 7 nucleotides line up with TRBD1. The CDR3 DNA sequence: TGTGCCAGCAACAACCTCCAGGGGGTGAGGAGAAACACCATATATTTT. Translating it yields CASNNLQGVRRNTIYF.